The TCR beta chain described here comes from a study of blood T cells in healthy people across ages. V was shortened by 5 bases and J by 7 bases, with 11 bases between the two germline ends. This CDR3 has 12 residues. Germline lookup yields CDR1 MGHDK and CDR2 SYGVNS. A J-beta primer mix and a sample-barcoded 5' primer were used in a second PCR of about 6 to 12 cycles. TCRdb redid the calling of the 5' RACE reads with MiXCR, one entry per CDR3 protein. This repertoire shows over 1,500,000 distinct CDR3 sequences, about 50% found once; its top ten account for approximately 2.1%. Study results and limitations: CMV infection status of these donors was not known. A strong correlation was found between TCR beta diversity and the percentage of naive T cells.

As regards this clonotype: The antigen is undetermined.

Isolating PBMCs gave at least 6 million of these cells per sample. The origin of this receptor is a woman aged 35 to 49 in good health. Sequences were obtained from blood. The chain is built from TRBV25-1 and TRBJ2-5; a weak D match, TRBD1 (6 bases). The CDR3 region has the DNA TGTGCCAGCAGTCCCGGGACAATGACCCAGTACTTC. Its protein product is CASSPGTMTQYF.